This T cell receptor beta chain was sequenced during a study of T cells in Graves' hyperthyroidism and ophthalmopathy. Regions amplified from RNA transcripts were the TCR beta CDR3 regions. The study used the HTBI primer set for a first-round RT-PCR of the TCR CDR3. From the multiplex PCR reads, TCRdb called clonotypes with MiXCR, one entry per CDR3 protein. The data show roughly 250,000 distinct CDR3 sequences, roughly 20% seen once. Overall study findings and caveats: A 13 V-J model separated ophthalmopathy from stable hyperthyroidism.

Patients with ophthalmopathy all had a Clinical Activity Score of at least 3, a NOSPECS grade of at least 4 and duration under 3 months. A patient was excluded if there was uncontrolled infection, other autoimmune disease, pregnancy or lactation. V gave up 3 bases and J gave up 4 bases, with 10 bases separating them. Germline-derived CDR1 and CDR2 are SGHDT and YYEEEE. This CDR3 comprises 14 residues. In its sample, this clonotype was seen a few times. Antigen specificity is unknown. The chain combines TRBV5-6 with TRBJ2-2, with D perhaps matching TRBD1 (6 bases). Material: blood. The clonotype was recovered from a man aged 30 to 45 with Graves' ophthalmopathy. CDR3 DNA sequence: TGTGCCAGCAGCTCCCAACAGGGCACCGGGGAGCTGTTTTTT. It specifies CASSSQQGTGELFF.